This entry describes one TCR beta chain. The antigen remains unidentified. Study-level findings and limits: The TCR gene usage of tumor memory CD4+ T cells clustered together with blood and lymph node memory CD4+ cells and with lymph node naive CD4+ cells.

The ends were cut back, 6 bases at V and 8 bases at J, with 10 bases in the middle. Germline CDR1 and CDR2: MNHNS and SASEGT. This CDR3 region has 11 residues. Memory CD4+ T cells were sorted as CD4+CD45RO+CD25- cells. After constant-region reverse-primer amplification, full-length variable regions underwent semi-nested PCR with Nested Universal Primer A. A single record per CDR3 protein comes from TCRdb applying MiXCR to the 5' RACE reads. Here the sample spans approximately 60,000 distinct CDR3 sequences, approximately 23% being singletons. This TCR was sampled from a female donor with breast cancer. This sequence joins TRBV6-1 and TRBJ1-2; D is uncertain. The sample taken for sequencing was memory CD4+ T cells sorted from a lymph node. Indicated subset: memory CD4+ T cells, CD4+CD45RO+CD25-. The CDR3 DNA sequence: TGTGCCAGCAGCCCCAGTTGGGGCTACACCTTC. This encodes CASSPSWGYTF.